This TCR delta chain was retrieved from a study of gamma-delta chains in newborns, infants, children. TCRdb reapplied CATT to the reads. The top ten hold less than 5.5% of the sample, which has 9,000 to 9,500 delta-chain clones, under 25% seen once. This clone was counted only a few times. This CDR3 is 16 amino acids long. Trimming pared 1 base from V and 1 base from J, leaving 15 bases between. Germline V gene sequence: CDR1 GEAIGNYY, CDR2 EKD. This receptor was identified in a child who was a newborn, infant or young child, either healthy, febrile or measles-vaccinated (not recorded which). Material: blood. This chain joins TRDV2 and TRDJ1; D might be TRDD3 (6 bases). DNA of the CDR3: TGTGCCTGTGACACGGTGGGCGATACGGCCACCGATAAACTCATCTTT. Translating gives CACDTVGDTATDKLIF.